A selection of T cell receptor beta chains follows, all from one sample in a study of post-analysis software for immune sequencing data. Via MiXCR, TCRdb re-called the PCR reads, giving one row per CDR3 protein. The sample contains fewer than 550,000 distinct CDR3 sequences, 34% of which appear only once. Sequencing was done on a sample of blood. Every receptor here comes from a girl aged 2-17 years with multiple sclerosis. Each CDR3 is given with its conserved first and last residue. A D gene is named only where the DNA matches it firmly. Size tells how often a clone was seen (once, few, many) or the class of an expanded clone, and some rows leave it out.

NA	TRBV27	TRBJ1-4	few	TGTGCCAGCACCCCTAGGGGGGCAAGTAATGAAAAACTGTTTTTT	CASTPRGASNEKLFF
TRBD2	TRBV29-1	TRBJ2-4	many	TGCAGCGTTGAAAGCGGGGGCGGAAACATTCAGTACTTC	CSVESGGGNIQYF
TRBD1	TRBV6-4	TRBJ2-1	NA	TGTGCCGGCAGTCCCGACAGGGGCAGGGGTGAGCAGTTCTTC	CAGSPDRGRGEQFF
TRBD1	TRBV20-1	TRBJ1-2	NA	TGCAGTGCACAGACAGGGGAGGGCTATGGCTACACCTTC	CSAQTGEGYGYTF
TRBD2	TRBV2	TRBJ2-5	NA	TGTGCCAGCAGAAGGGCTGCAGCGGGGGGGCTCGAGAAGACCCAGTACTTC	CASRRAAAGGLEKTQYF
NA	TRBV5-1	TRBJ2-5	once	TGCGCCAGCAGCCCTTCGGACCTGCAAGGGACCCAGTGCTTC	CASSPSDLQGTQCF
NA	TRBV6-6	TRBJ1-2	few	TGTGCCAGCAGCAAAAGGGTGAAAGATGGCTACACCTTC	CASSKRVKDGYTF
NA	TRBV9	TRBJ1-2	NA	TGTGCCAGCAGCCCCGGGACATCAACTCCTTTCTATGGCTACACCTTC	CASSPGTSTPFYGYTF
TRBD2	TRBV20-1	TRBJ2-7	few	TGCAGTGCTAGAGCCGCCGAAGCGGGGGCTGACGAGCAGTACTTC	CSARAAEAGADEQYF
NA	TRBV13	TRBJ1-5	NA	TGTGCCAGCAGCTTAGGACTAGCCGTGGGCAATCAGCCCCAGCATTTT	CASSLGLAVGNQPQHF
NA	TRBV7-6	TRBJ2-3	NA	TGTGTCAGCAGCTTATCGGAGGACCCCACAGATACGCAGTATTTT	CVSSLSEDPTDTQYF
TRBD2	TRBV12-3/TRBV12-4	TRBJ2-1	NA	TGTGCCAGCAGTGTTAGCGGGGGGCCCCACAATGAGCAGTTCTTC	CASSVSGGPHNEQFF
TRBD1	TRBV27	TRBJ1-2	NA	TGTGCCAGCAGCCCCGGGACAGGGCCCTCGGGCTACACCTTC	CASSPGTGPSGYTF
NA	TRBV10-3	TRBJ2-5	once	TGTGCCATTGGGAGATTCAACGAGACCCAGTACTTC	CAIGRFNETQYF
TRBD1	TRBV5-6	TRBJ2-3	NA	TGTGCCAGCAGCGGGACAGGAGAGGGAACAGATACGCAGTATTTT	CASSGTGEGTDTQYF
TRBD1	TRBV20-1	TRBJ2-7	few	TGCAGTGCAAACCGGGACAGGGGATGGGAGCAGTACTTC	CSANRDRGWEQYF
TRBD1	TRBV19	TRBJ1-1	once	TGTGCCAGTAGTATCGGGACAGGGGGTTACACTGAAGCTTTCTTT	CASSIGTGGYTEAFF
TRBD1	TRBV6-6	TRBJ1-6	NA	TGTGCCAGCAGTCGGGACAGGGCGGTGAATTCACCCCTCCACTTT	CASSRDRAVNSPLHF